Presented here are 17 T cell receptor beta chains from one specimen sequenced in a study of glioma-infiltrating T cells after dendritic cell vaccination. The assay was immunoSEQ multiplex PCR, and TCRdb's table has in-frame clones only and misses some. The data contain tens of thousands of clones, 82% of them singletons. Sequenced here: blood, sampled before dendritic cell vaccination. Every receptor here comes from a human donor with glioblastoma.

V usage is TRBV28 and J usage is TRBJ1-5; D might be TRBD1 (6 bases). The V gene's germline CDR1 is MDHEN and CDR2 SYDVKM. This CDR3 is 17 amino acids long. V lost 2 bases and J lost 0, with 14 bases in between. This CDR3 is CASSLGTGPYSNQPQHF. The CDR3 region has the DNA TGTGCCAGCAGTTTAGGAACAGGGCCATATAGCAATCAGCCCCAGCATTTT.

The genes are TRBV11-3 and TRBJ2-3; tentatively, D is TRBD2 (6 bases). This CDR3 contains 14 residues. Germline V gene data show CDR1 as SGHNT and CDR2 as YENEEA. Trimming removed 1 base at V and 1 base at J, with 6 bases between. The CDR3 DNA is TGTGCCAGCAGCTTAGTAGCGGGCACAGATACGCAGTATTTT. It encodes CASSLVAGTDTQYF.

The chain recombines TRBV6-6 with TRBJ2-2; 7 positions agree with TRBD1. Trimming took 4 bases from V and 4 from J; bases not matched to a gene: 6. The CDR3 has 15 residues. CDR1 and CDR2 from the germline V gene are MNHNY and SVGAGI (reference sequence). The CDR3 nucleotides are TGTGCCAGCAGTTCCGGGACAGCTGGCACCGGGGAGCTGTTTTTT. This encodes CASSSGTAGTGELFF.

The chain has TRBV12-5 and TRBJ2-1, with 14 bases fitting TRBD2. J gave up 8 bases and V 5 bases, and 5 bases lay outside the gene matches. Germline CDR1 and CDR2: LGHNT and FRNRAP. The CDR3 is 15 amino acids. The CDR3 coding sequence is TGTGCTAGTGGTCTGGGACTAGCGGGGGTGGATGAGCAGTTCTTC. It encodes CASGLGLAGVDEQFF.

The genes are TRBV2 and TRBJ1-5, with 8 bases identical to TRBD1. This CDR3 spans 15 amino acids. The germline V gene encodes CDR1 SNHLY and CDR2 FYNNEI. V shed 6 bases and J 2 bases; nucleotides not matched to a gene: 6. CDR3 sequence reads: CASRGTGGGNQPQHF. The CDR3 DNA reads as TGTGCCAGCAGGGGAACAGGGGGTGGCAATCAGCCCCAGCATTTT.

About this clone: The junction departs from germline at one end; a sequencing error may be responsible. This sequence joins TRBV5-1 and TRBJ2-2; 8 bases are shared with TRBD1. The length of the CDR3 is 16 residues. Germline lookup yields CDR1 SGHRS and CDR2 YFSETQ. Written as DNA, the CDR3 is TGCGCCAGCACCTCCCAGGGGGCAGTGTCGAACGGGGAGCTGCTTTTT. This translates into CASTSQGAVSNGELLF. The full variable domain, in which reference TRBV5-1 and TRBJ2-2 provide the parts outside the CDR3, is KAGVTQTPRYLIKTRGQQVTLSCSPISGHRSVSWYQQTPGQGLQFLFEYFSETQRNKGNFPGRFSGRQFSNSRSEMNVSTLELGDSALYLCASTSQGAVSNGELLFGEGSRLTVL.

This chain links TRBV29-1 with TRBJ1-2; D remains ambiguous. This CDR3 spans 12 amino acids. CDR1 is SQVTM and CDR2 is ANQGSEA in the germline V gene. V lost 4 bases to trimming and J lost 1 base, with 7 bases between them. The CDR3 DNA follows: TGCAGCGTTGCGGAGGGTAACTATGGCTACACCTTC. It specifies CSVAEGNYGYTF.

The chain is built from TRBV7-9 and TRBJ2-3; the match to TRBD2 covers 11 bases. V lost 1 base to trimming and J lost 2 bases; unmatched junction nucleotides: 5. The CDR3 has 17 residues. Per germline, CDR1 SEHNR and CDR2 FQNEAQ (reference sequence). In DNA form, the CDR3 reads TGTGCCAGCAGCTTAGACGTACTAGCGGGGGCCACAGATACGCAGTATTTT. Its translation is CASSLDVLAGATDTQYF. The entire variable domain, with the rest obtained from reference TRBV7-9 and TRBJ2-3, is as follows: DTGVSQNPRHKITKRGQNVTFRCDPISEHNRLYWYRQTLGQGPEFLTYFQNEAQLEKSRLLSDRFSAERPKGSFSTLEIQRTEQGDSAMYLCASSLDVLAGATDTQYFGPGTRLTVL.

The chain has TRBV6-6 and TRBJ2-5; 8 nucleotides line up with TRBD2. CDR3 length equals 15 residues. The germline gives CDR1 MNHNY, CDR2 SVGAGI (reference sequence). The J segment lost 0 bases and the V segment lost 8 bases, leaving 8 bases of the junction unmatched. CDR3 nucleotides: TGTGCCAGCGGACAAGCGGGGGCCTACCAAGAGACCCAGTACTTC. Amino acid sequence: CASGQAGAYQETQYF.

Written as DNA, the CDR3 is TGTGCCCCCCCCCTTAGCGGGGCAGACAATGAGCAGTTCTTC. Its translation: CAPPLSGADNEQFF. The V call is TRBV21-1, the J call TRBJ2-1; no check of the table's D call, TRBD2, against the DNA was made. TRBV21-1 represents a pseudogene. There are 14 residues in the CDR3.

The V and J genes are TRBV19 and TRBJ2-1, with TRBD2 as a possible D gene (6 bases). The CDR3 totals 14 residues. The V end lost 6 bases, the J end lost 3 bases, and 12 bases lay between the germline ends. The germline CDR1 and CDR2 sequences are LNHDA and SQIVND (reference sequence). In nucleotides, the CDR3 is TGTGCCAGTAGACCGGGGGTTGGCTACAATGAGCAGTTCTTC. Its translation is CASRPGVGYNEQFF.

CDR3 DNA: TGTGCTAGCGGACCCGGGACTTCCTTAGATACGCAGTATTTT. Its translation is CASGPGTSLDTQYF. J is TRBJ2-3 and V is TRBV7-7, with a possible D match to TRBD2 (6 bases). The germline gives CDR1 SSHAT, CDR2 FNYEAQ (reference sequence). The CDR3 extends over 14 amino acids.

This clone was recorded a few times. The rearrangement joins TRBV10-1 to TRBJ2-2, with 8 bases matching TRBD2. Trimming cost V 8 bases and J 5 bases; bases outside gene matches: 13. Germline CDR1 is WNHNN and CDR2 is SYGVQD (reference sequence). The CDR3 extends over 16 amino acids. The CDR3 DNA sequence: TGCGCCAGCCAGAGAGATGATGCGGGAGGTACCGGGGAGCTGTTTTTT. Protein: CASQRDDAGGTGELFF.

This clone was counted between two and nine times. The chain couples TRBV28 to TRBJ1-1, with D perhaps TRBD1 (5 bases). This CDR3 contains 15 residues. Deletions cut 4 bases from V and 6 bases from J, with 18 bases between. Germline values: CDR1 MDHEN, CDR2 SYDVKM. The CDR3 reads CASSSPAGGLAEAFF. CDR3 coding DNA: TGTGCCAGCAGTTCTCCTGCCGGGGGTCTCGCTGAAGCTTTCTTT.

V usage is TRBV29-1 and J usage is TRBJ2-2, with D tentatively TRBD1 (5 bases). CDR3 length: 14 residues. V was shortened by 6 bases and J by 0 bases, with 11 bases between the two germline ends. Germline lookup yields CDR1 SQVTM and CDR2 ANQGSEA. The CDR3 bases are TGCAGCGTGAATTACAGGACGAACACCGGGGAGCTGTTTTTT. Residues: CSVNYRTNTGELFF.

This chain joins TRBV19 and TRBJ2-3, with a possible D match to TRBD2 (6 bases). Germline CDR1 is LNHDA and CDR2 is SQIVND (reference sequence). The CDR3 consists of 14 residues. The V end lost 1 base, the J end lost 1 base, and 6 bases lay between the germline ends. The CDR3 reads CASSIGGGTDTQYF. DNA of the CDR3: TGTGCCAGTAGTATAGGGGGGGGCACAGATACGCAGTATTTT.

Worth noting for this clone: Other DNA sequences in the same sample also yield this CDR3. The J gene is TRBJ1-2, the V gene TRBV5-1, with 7 nucleotides matching TRBD1. Germline V CDR1 and CDR2: SGHRS, YFSETQ. V lost 2 bases and J lost 6; bases outside the gene matches: 10. The CDR3 has 15 residues. The CDR3: CASSLYGDSPHGYTF. As DNA, the CDR3 is TGCGCCAGCAGCTTATACGGGGACAGCCCTCATGGCTACACCTTC.